This T cell receptor (beta chain) was sequenced during a study of blood T cell repertoires in COVID-19. Repertoires were generated with immunoSEQ multiplex PCR, while TCRdb's copy carries only in-frame clones and drops some. This table holds some 450,000 clones, 70% to 90% found once. The clonotype comes from a man younger than 35 with COVID-19, enrolled during active disease. Sequenced material: peripheral blood.

The CDR3 reads CASSPPGGPNTGELFF. The CDR3 DNA sequence: TGTGCCAGCAGCCCCCCGGGAGGCCCGAACACCGGGGAGCTGTTTTTT. The rearrangement links TRBV5-4 to TRBJ2-2; 7 bases fit TRBD2. Germline loops: CDR1 SGHNT, CDR2 YYREEE (reference sequence). The CDR3 runs 16 residues. V shed 4 bases and J 0 bases; nucleotides not matched to a gene: 6.